The subject of this entry is one TCR beta chain. Its matching antigen is unknown. The PCR used 60 Vbeta and 13 Jbeta primers. Measured with immunoSEQ multiplex PCR; TCRdb has only the in-frame clones, and not every one. The table has over 75,000 clones, approximately 89% seen once; the top ten hold roughly 9.2%. This CDR3 region has 16 residues. Between the trimmed V and J ends, which lost 4 bases and 2 bases, there was a span of 18 bases. Germline CDR1 reads SGHRS; CDR2 reads YFSETQ. These data come from a study of cytomegalovirus exposure and HLA in healthy donors. Study observations and caveats: Analyses of presence and absence presupposed an approximately uniform sequencing depth across donors. A previous analysis found most TCR beta V segments productive roughly 87% or roughly 30% of the time.

V usage is TRBV5-1 and J usage is TRBJ1-1; D uncertain. This receptor was obtained from a man in his thirties or forties in good health and CMV-seropositive. The source material was PBMCs. CDR3 coding DNA: TGCGCCAGCAGCCAATCCGGGGTGGGGTTCAACACTGAAGCTTTCTTT. Its translation: CASSQSGVGFNTEAFF.